The entry below describes one T cell receptor beta chain. A few counts support this clone. Its antigen target is currently unknown. No base-level quality is on record; no much larger clone is a single base apart. This entry belongs to a study of T cell responses to AZD1222 COVID-19 vaccine (dated by TCRdb to about 2021). Concerning the study at large: Because spike-specific TCR depth and breadth did not differ between the two schedules, AZD1222 recipients who got a second dose at roughly 4 weeks were pooled with those who got a second dose at roughly 12 weeks. TCR sequencing was performed for some 250 trial participants, of whom 200 to 220 were given two doses of AZD1222 and some 26 were given two doses of MenACWY control vaccine. Enrollment into the trials was organized by age into subgroups of 18-55, 56-69 and 70-plus years, and those subgroups contained approximately 160, 26 and 62 TCR-sequenced participants, respectively. Broad study findings and their caveats: No day 14 peak-response samples were available, so repertoires were characterized only after the peak T cell response. CD4 TCRs associated with the vaccine covered the entire spike protein, and the dominant responses were in regions 160-218 and 743-854. Conclusions about previously exposed vaccinees are limited because only six or seven AZD1222 recipients were SARS-CoV-2 seropositive at baseline. After two AZD1222 doses, spike-specific TCR breadth and depth were significantly higher than at day 0 and than in MenACWY recipients. In the small 56-69-year group, the increase in depth fell short of significance, most likely because of low power. Most participants were white British and females outnumbered males, and the authors suggested that clonal diversity may have been underestimated. Reportedly, almost half of the unique spike-specific TCRs recognized epitopes lying outside the regions that are mutated in the B.1.351 and B.1.1.7 variants.

V gives up 8 bases and J gives up 7 bases, and the segment between their germline ends measures 15 bases. The CDR3, cysteine through phenylalanine, is 13 amino acids long. Of the read, only the CDR3 DNA is kept; its 39 bases are in frame from base 1. Based on the germline V gene, the CDR1 and CDR2 sequences are MDHEN and SYDVKM. Taken with the paper, the label for time point translates to: baseline before first vaccination. Samples from vaccinated people were obtained from the UK trials COV001 and COV002, which included a single-blind randomized controlled phase 2/3 trial of AZD1222 (ChAdOx1 nCoV-19) in healthy adults. For TCRbeta chain sequencing, PBMC samples from trial participants were taken at day 0 and at day 28 after the second dose. The CDR3 regions of human TCRbeta chains were subjected to immunosequencing. Turning to the authors' computational methods: TCRs in the repertoires were matched against a reference library of SARS-CoV-2-specific TCRs that had been generated with the MIRA antigen-specificity platform. Breadth was defined as the fraction of unique TCRs that were SARS-CoV-2-associated. Depth was defined as the fraction of total T cells that were SARS-CoV-2-associated. Each spike-specific TCR was assigned to its reactive spike region and to a CD4 or CD8 class using the MIRA data. Log10-transformed breadth and depth values were compared by one-way ANOVA with Sidak's multiple comparisons tests. TCRdb re-hosts the immuneACCESS table, in-frame sequences only. Its copies lack some clones; in the studies checked, an unresolved V gene accounts for under half of them, and the cause for the rest is not known. For V, J and clone size, that table is used; D and trimming come from the DNA. The sample data list fewer than 150,000 clones, and about nine tenths of these were observed just once. Jointly, the top ten make up 4% to 5% of the sample.

Sample: peripheral blood, taken on day 0 of AZD1222 vaccination. The V and J genes are TRBV28 and TRBJ1-5; matching of 5 bases hints at TRBD1 as the D gene. This sequence originates from an adult in good health. The nucleotide sequence reads as follows: TGTGCCAGCGGGCAGGGTTGGTGGCAGCCCCAGCATTTT. This encodes CASGQGWWQPQHF. Supplemented by the reference TRBV28 and TRBJ1-5 proteins around the CDR3, the complete variable domain is DVKVTQSSRYLVKRTGEKVFLECVQDMDHENMFWYRQDPGLGLRLIYFSYDVKMKEKGDIPEGYSVSREKKERFSLILESASTNQTSMYLCASGQGWWQPQHFGDGTRLSIL.